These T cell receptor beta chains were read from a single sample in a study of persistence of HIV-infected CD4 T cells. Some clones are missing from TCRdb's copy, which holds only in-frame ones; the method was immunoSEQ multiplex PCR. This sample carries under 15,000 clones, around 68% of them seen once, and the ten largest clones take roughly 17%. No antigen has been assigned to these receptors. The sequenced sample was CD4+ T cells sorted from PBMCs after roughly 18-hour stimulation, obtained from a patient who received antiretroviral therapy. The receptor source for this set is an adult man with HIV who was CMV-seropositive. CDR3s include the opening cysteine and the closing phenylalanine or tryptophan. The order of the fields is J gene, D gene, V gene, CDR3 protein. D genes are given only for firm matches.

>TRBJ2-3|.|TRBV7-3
CASSGPGDTQYF
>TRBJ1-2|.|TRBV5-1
CASSPRGDQTNYGYTF
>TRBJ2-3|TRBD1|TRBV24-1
CATSDFHKASDRGNADTQYF
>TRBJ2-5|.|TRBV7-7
CASSLAGTKETQYF
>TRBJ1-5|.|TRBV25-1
CASSESGRHQPQHF
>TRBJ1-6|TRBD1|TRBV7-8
CASSLDYGTGSTSPLHF
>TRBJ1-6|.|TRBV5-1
CASSSQGSSYNSPLHF
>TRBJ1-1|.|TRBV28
CASSLTWSRAFF
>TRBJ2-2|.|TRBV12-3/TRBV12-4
CASRNTGELFF
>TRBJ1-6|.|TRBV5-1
CASSALTGRLPSPLHF
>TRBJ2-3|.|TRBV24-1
CATSAEGSTDTQYF
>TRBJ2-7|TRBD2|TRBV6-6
CASSYSLQRGYEQYF
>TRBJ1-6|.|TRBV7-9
CASSPQSPRSPLHF
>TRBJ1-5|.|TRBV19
CASSINRDQPQHF
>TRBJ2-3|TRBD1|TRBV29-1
CSVGQGGDTQYF
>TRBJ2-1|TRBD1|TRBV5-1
CASRQRDRDYNEQFF